The clone carrying this T cell receptor beta chain was recorded many times. The data originate from a study of T cell repertoires in cytomegalovirus infection. TCRdb recomputed calls from the reads with MiXCR, one row per CDR3 protein. The table includes 120,000 to 150,000 distinct CDR3 sequences, 5% to 6.5% detected once. The CDR3 is made up of 15 amino acids. V lost 5 bases and J lost 2, with 12 bases in between. The V gene's germline CDR1 is SGHAT and CDR2 FQNNGV. The J gene is TRBJ2-2, the V gene TRBV11-2; TRBD1 is a possible D gene (6 bases). The receptor's source is a human donor in good health (CMV status not recorded). Some clones in this sample may be carry-over from other donors' samples. Material for sequencing was PBMCs. For the CDR3, the DNA is TGTGCCAGCAGCCGAACAGGGATAAACACCGGGGAGCTGTTTTTT. It is translated as CASSRTGINTGELFF.